The clone carrying this T cell receptor beta chain was observed a handful of times. What it binds is not known. The V end was cut by 0 bases, the J end by 5 bases, with 13 bases between. Germline V gene lookup returns CDR1 LGHNA and CDR2 YNFKEQ. The CDR3 runs 16 residues. This specimen belongs to a study of identical twins. Study-wide points: Twins' surplus sharing was weaker for beta out-of-frame sequences.

MiXCR, applied by TCRdb to the 5' RACE reads, yields one record per CDR3 protein. This sample has more than 650,000 distinct CDR3 sequences; roughly 6% occur once, and the top ten carry roughly 1.8%. The sequencing input was naive T cells sorted from blood. The genes are TRBV4-2 and TRBJ1-4; D is perhaps TRBD1 (5 bases). This receptor was obtained from a young man in good health. This CDR3 reads CASSQDWAGRNEKLFF. The CDR3 nucleotides read TGTGCCAGCAGCCAAGATTGGGCAGGGCGAAATGAAAAACTGTTTTTT.